This TCR beta chain was captured in a study of tumor-infiltrating lymphocytes in primary liver carcinoma (dated by TCRdb to 2017 to 2019). Broadly, across the study: Between late 2015 and March 2016, roughly five patients in China with histopathologically diagnosed primary liver carcinoma had their tumors surgically resected. TCRbeta repertoire sequencing, expression microarrays and whole-exome sequencing were combined in the study across five regions of each liver tumor, with adjacent normal tissue and blood also included. A total of 35 specimens from 5 patients underwent TCRbeta repertoire sequencing, comprising some 25 tumor regions, 5 adjacent noncancerous liver tissues and 5 peripheral blood samples. The five patients had tumors of stage T1-T3 N0M0, with maximum diameters ranging from roughly 4.2 to 10 cm. Samples yielded roughly 3.5 to 8 million productive TCRbeta reads; read depth did not differ significantly between tissue types. Hepatocellular carcinoma (four) or combined HCC and intrahepatic cholangiocarcinoma (one) was present in the five patients, who were three men and two women aged 30 to 69 years. High reproducibility was observed for the technical replicate repertoires, with mean shared-clone rates approximately 0.92 and correlation coefficients above 0.95.

In its sample, this clonotype was seen once. Its antigen is currently not known. A much larger clone differs from this one at a single base, so this may be a read error. The germline V gene supplies CDR1 SGHAT and CDR2 FQNNGV. The CDR3 has 17 amino acids, counting the end cysteine and phenylalanine. Only the CDR3 region is kept as DNA, spanning 51 bases read in frame from base 1. Blood RNA was extracted from unsorted whole blood using TRIzol reagent, and germline DNA was obtained with the DNeasy Blood & Tissue kit. At the time of sampling, the patients had chronic HBV infection and had not received any treatment. Before surgery, roughly 4 milliliters of peripheral blood were collected into K2EDTA tubes. The investigation overall reported the following: Because sequencing covered only the TCR beta chain and unpaired alpha chains were not captured, true repertoire diversity is likely underestimated. Repertoire overlap was found to be higher between tumor regions (mean roughly 36%) than between tumor-adjacent (approximately 17%) or tumor-blood (14%) pairs, consistent with antigen-driven expansion. Since the samples were bulk and unsorted, there was no way to compare CD4+ and CD8+ T cell repertoires. The top 250 clones accounted for a significantly greater share of the repertoire in tumors than in blood (p = 0.039). The study included only four to six patients, and the authors note findings should be validated in a larger study.

Using a constant-region primer and ProtoScript II reverse transcriptase, TCRbeta-specific cDNA was reverse-transcribed from approximately 0.5 ug total RNA. TCRbeta libraries were built with three nested multiplex PCR rounds, a slightly modified ARM-PCR procedure. Each of the first two PCR rounds ran for about 10 cycles and used multiplex TRBV1-TRBV30 forward primers together with a Cbeta reverse primer. A final 25-cycle PCR with Deep VentR polymerase added sample barcodes and Illumina adapters. Before sequencing, amplicons of 200-500 bp were gel-purified using a QIAquick gel extraction kit. The TCRbeta amplicons were sequenced with 250-bp paired-end reads on an Illumina HiSeq 2500. The source study handled its data this way. Quality trimming of reads was performed with Trimmomatic v0.33, and paired reads were merged with FLASH v1.2.11 so that full CDR3 sequences could be recovered. V, D and J germline segments were assigned to the rearranged TCRbeta sequences by MiGEC v1.2.1b. Clonotype statistics and Shannon-Wiener diversity indices were calculated with VDJtools v1.0.0. To reduce sampling bias, subsequent analyses other than the diversity analysis used only the 250 most abundant clonotypes in each sample. In TCRdb, the public reads were trimmed at Q25 with fastp and aligned with MiXCR, with productive beta chains retained. Rows with one shared CDR3 protein collapse into an entry with the most common genes and DNA. In this record, the V and J calls reflect TCRdb's handling and not the investigators' own analysis. Here the sample has some 190,000 distinct CDR3 sequences; roughly three fifths occur a single time. The top ten constitute under 75% of the sample.

Sequencing was performed on peripheral blood. Recombination connected TRBV11-2 to TRBJ1-1, with a weak D call of TRBD1 (6 bases match). This TCR came from a man aged 40-49 years with primary liver carcinoma and hepatitis B virus infection. The CDR3 sequence is CTSRGFGGQSLNTEAFF. The DNA sequence is given as TGTACCAGCAGGGGATTCGGCGGACAGAGCTTGAACACTGAAGCTTTCTTT.